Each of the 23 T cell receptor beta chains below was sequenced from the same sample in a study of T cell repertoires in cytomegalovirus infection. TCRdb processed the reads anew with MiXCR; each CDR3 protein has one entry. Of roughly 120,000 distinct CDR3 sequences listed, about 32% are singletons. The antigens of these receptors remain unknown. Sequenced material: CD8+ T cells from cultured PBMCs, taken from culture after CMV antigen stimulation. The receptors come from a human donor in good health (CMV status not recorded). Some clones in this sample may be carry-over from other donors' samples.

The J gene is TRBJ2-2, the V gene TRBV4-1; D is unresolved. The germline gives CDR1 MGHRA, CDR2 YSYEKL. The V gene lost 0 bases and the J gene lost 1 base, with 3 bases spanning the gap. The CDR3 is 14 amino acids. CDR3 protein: CASSQDRNTGELFF. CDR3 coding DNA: TGCGCCAGCAGCCAAGACAGGAACACCGGGGAGCTGTTTTTT.

The CDR3 here is CASSLGLAGPTDTQYF. The CDR3 nucleotides read TGTGCCAGCAGCCTGGGACTAGCGGGACCCACAGATACGCAGTATTTT. This chain joins TRBV7-2 and TRBJ2-3; 13 bases agree with TRBD2. The CDR3 is made up of 16 amino acids. The germline V gene encodes CDR1 SGHTA and CDR2 FQGNSA. V shed 5 bases and J 2 bases; nucleotides not matched to a gene: 4.

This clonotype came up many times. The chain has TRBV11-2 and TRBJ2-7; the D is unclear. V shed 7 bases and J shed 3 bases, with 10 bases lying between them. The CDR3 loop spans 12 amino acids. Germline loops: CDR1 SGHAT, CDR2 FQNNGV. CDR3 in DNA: TGTGCCAGCAAGGGCCGACACTACGAGCAGTACTTC. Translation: CASKGRHYEQYF.

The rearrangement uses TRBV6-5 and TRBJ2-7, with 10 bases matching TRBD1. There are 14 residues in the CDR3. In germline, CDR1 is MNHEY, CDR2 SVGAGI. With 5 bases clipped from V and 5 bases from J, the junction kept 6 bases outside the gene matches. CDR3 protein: CASSPDRGQDEQYF. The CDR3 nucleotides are TGTGCCAGCAGTCCTGACAGGGGGCAGGACGAGCAGTACTTC.

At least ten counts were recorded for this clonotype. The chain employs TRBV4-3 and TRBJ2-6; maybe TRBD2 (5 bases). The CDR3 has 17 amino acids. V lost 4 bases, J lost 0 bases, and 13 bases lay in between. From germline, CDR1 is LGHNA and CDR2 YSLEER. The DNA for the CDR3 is TGCGCCAGCAGCCTCGCGGACTCTAGCTCTGGGGCCAACGTCCTGACTTTC. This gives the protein CASSLADSSSGANVLTF.

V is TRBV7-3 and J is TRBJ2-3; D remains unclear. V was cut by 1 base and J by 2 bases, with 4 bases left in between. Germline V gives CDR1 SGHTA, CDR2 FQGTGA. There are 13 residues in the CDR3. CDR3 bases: TGTGCCAGCAGCTTAAAGGTCACAGATACGCAGTATTTT. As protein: CASSLKVTDTQYF.

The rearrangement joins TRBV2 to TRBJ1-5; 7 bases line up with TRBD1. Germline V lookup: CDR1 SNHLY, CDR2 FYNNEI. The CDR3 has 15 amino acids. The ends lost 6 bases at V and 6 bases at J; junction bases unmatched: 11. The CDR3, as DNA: TGTGCCAGCAGCGAGGAGGGGGCGACAGGTCAGCCCCAGCATTTT. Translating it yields CASSEEGATGQPQHF.

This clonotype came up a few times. CDR3 sequence reads: CASSYAGTGAYEQYF. CDR3 nucleotides: TGTGCCAGCAGTTACGCCGGGACAGGCGCCTACGAGCAGTACTTC. The chain has TRBV27 and TRBJ2-7; TRBD1 matches at 8 bases. The CDR3 is 15 residues long. Trimming at V came to 4 bases and at J to 2 bases, leaving 7 bases not matched to a gene. CDR1 and CDR2 from the germline V gene are MNHEY and SMNVEV (reference sequence).

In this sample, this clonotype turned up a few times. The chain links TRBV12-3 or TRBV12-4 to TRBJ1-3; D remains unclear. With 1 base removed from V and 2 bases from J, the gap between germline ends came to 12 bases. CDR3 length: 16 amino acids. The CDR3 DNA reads TGTGCCAGCAGTTTAGAGGTTTCGAGAACTGGAAACACCATATATTTT. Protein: CASSLEVSRTGNTIYF.

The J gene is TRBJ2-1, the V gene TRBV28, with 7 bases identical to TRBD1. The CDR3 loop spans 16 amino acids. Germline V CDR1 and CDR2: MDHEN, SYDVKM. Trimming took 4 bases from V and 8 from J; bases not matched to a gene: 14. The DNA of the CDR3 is TGTGCCAGCAGTTCCGGAGGAGCAGGGGGTAGGGATGAGCAGTTCTTC. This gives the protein CASSSGGAGGRDEQFF.

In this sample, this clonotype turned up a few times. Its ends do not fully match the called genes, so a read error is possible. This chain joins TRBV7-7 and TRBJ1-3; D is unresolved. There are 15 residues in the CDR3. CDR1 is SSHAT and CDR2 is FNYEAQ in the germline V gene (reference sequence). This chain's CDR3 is CASSKTASSGNTIYF. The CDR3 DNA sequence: TGTGCTAGCAGCAAAACGGCTAGCTCTGGAAACACCATATATTTT.

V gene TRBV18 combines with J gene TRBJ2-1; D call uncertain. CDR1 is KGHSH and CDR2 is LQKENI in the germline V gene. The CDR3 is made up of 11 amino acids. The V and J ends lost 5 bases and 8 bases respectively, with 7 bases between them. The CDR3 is CASSKGYEQFF. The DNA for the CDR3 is TGTGCCAGCTCAAAAGGGTATGAGCAGTTCTTC.

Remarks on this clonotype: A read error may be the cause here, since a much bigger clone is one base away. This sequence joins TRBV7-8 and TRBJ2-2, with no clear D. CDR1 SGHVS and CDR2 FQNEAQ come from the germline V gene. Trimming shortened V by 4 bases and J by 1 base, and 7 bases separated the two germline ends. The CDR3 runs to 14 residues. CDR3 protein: CASSSTKNTGELFF. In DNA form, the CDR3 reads TGTGCCAGCAGCTCGACAAAGAACACCGGGGAGCTGTTTTTT.

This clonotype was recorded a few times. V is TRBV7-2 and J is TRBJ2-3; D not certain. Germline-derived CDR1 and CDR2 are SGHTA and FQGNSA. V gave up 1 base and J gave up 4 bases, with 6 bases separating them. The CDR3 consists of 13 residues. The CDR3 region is CASSLVAADTQYF. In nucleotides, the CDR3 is TGTGCCAGCAGCTTAGTTGCGGCAGATACGCAGTATTTT.

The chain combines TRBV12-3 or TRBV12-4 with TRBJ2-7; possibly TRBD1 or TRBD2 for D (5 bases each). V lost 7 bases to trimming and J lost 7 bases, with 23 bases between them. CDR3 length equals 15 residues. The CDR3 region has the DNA TGTGCCAGCACCTGGGGCAGGGTAGCTCCGGGGGAGCAGTACTTC. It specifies CASTWGRVAPGEQYF.

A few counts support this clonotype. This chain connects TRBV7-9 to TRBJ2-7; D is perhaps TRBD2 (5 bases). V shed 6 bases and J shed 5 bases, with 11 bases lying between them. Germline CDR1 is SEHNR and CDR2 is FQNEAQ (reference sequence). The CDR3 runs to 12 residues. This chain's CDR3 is CASSSAGDEQYF. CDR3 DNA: TGTGCCAGCAGTAGTGCGGGCGACGAGCAGTACTTC.

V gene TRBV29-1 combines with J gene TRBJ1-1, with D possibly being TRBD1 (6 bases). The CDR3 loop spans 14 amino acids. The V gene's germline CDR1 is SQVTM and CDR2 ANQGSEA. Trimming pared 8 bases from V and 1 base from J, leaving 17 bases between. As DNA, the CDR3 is TGCAGCCATGCCTCTGCAGGGGCGAACACTGAAGCTTTCTTT. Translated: CSHASAGANTEAFF. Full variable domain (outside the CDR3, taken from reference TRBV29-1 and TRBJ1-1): SAVISQKPSRDICQRGTSLTIQCQVDSQVTMMFWYRQQPGQSLTLIATANQGSEATYESGFVIDKFPISRPNLTFSTLTVSNMSPEDSSIYLCSHASAGANTEAFFGQGTRLTVV.

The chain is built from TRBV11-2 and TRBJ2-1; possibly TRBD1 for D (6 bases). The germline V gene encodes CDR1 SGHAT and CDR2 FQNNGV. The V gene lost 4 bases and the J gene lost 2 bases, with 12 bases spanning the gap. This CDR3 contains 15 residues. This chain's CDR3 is CASSYDRPTYNEQFF. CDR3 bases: TGTGCCAGCAGCTACGACAGGCCTACCTACAATGAGCAGTTCTTC. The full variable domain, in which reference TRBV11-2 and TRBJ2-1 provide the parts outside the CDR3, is EAGVAQSPRYKIIEKRQSVAFWCNPISGHATLYWYQQILGQGPKLLIQFQNNGVVDDSQLPKDRFSAERLKGVDSTLKIQPAKLEDSAVYLCASSYDRPTYNEQFFGPGTRLTVL.

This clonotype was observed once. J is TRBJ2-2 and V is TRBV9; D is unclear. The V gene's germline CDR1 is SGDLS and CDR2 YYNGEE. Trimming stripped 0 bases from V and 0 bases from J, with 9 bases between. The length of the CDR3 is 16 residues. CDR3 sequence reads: CASSVVGLTNTGELFF. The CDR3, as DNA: TGTGCCAGCAGCGTAGTTGGGCTAACGAACACCGGGGAGCTGTTTTTT. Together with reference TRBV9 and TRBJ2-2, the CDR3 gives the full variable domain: DSGVTQTPKHLITATGQRVTLRCSPRSGDLSVYWYQQSLDQGLQFLIQYYNGEERAKGNILERFSAQQFPDLHSELNLSSLELGDSALYFCASSVVGLTNTGELFFGEGSRLTVL.

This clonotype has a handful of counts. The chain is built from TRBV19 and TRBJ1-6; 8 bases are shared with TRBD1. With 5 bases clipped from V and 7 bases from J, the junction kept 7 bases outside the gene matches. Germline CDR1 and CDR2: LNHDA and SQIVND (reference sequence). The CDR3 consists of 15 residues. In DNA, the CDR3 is TGTGCCAGTAGTCCCACCGGGACAGGAAATTCACCCCTCCACTTT. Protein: CASSPTGTGNSPLHF.

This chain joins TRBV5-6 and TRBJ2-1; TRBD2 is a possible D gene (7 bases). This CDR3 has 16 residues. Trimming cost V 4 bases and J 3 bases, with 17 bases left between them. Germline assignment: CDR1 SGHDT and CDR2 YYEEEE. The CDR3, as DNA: TGTGCCAGCAGCAGGGGGGAGGGCCAGGGCTACAATGAGCAGTTCTTC. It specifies CASSRGEGQGYNEQFF.

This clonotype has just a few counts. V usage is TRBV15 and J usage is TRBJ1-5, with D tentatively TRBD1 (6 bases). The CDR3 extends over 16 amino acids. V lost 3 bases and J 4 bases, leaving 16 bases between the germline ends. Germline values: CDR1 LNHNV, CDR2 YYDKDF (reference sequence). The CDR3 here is CATSSDRTSRNQPQHF. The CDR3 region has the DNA TGTGCCACCAGCAGCGACAGGACTAGCAGAAATCAGCCCCAGCATTTT.

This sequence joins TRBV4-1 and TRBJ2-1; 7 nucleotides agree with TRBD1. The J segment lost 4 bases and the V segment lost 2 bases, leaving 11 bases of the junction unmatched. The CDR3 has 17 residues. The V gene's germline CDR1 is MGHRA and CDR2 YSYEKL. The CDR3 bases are TGCGCCAGCAGCCAACAAGCCGGGACAGTTGATTACAATGAGCAGTTCTTC. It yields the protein CASSQQAGTVDYNEQFF.